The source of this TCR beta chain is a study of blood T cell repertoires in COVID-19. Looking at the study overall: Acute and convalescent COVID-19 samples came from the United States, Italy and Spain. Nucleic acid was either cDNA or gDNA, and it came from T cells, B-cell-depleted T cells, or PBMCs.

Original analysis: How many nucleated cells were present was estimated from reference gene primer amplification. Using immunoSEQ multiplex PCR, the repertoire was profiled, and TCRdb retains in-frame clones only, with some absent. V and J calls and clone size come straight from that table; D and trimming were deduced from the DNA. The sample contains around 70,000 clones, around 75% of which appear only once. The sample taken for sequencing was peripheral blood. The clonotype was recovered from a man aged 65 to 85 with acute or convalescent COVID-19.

The CDR3 sequence is CASSRWRGADTEAFF. The CDR3, as DNA: TGTGCCAGCAGCCGATGGAGGGGCGCTGACACTGAAGCTTTCTTT. V and J are TRBV7-9 and TRBJ1-1; TRBD1 might be the D (5 bases). V lost 5 bases, J lost 3 bases, and 16 bases lay in between. This CDR3 contains 15 residues. Germline V gene sequence: CDR1 SEHNR, CDR2 FQNEAQ (reference sequence).